Following are 29 T cell receptor beta chains from one sample sequenced in a study of T cell responses to AZD1222 COVID-19 vaccine. TCRdb's table, derived via immunoSEQ multiplex PCR, lists solely in-frame clones and lacks some. This sample has 90,000 to 95,000 clones, with around nine tenths found just once. The source material was peripheral blood, sampled 28 days after the second AZD1222 dose. These TCRs come from an adult who received the AZD1222 COVID-19 vaccine.

The chain recombines TRBV4-3 with TRBJ1-6, with unresolved D. V was shortened by 0 bases and J by 0 bases, with 15 bases between the two germline ends. Germline loops: CDR1 LGHNA, CDR2 YSLEER. The CDR3 is 19 residues long. Here the CDR3 DNA reads TGCGCCAGCAGCCAAGATCCCCCGGGATCGAGCTCCTATAATTCACCCCTCCACTTT. This translates into CASSQDPPGSSSYNSPLHF.

This clone has just a few counts. The chain links TRBV21-1 to TRBJ2-3; TRBD2, the D gene given by the table, was not confirmed from the DNA. TRBV21-1 is a pseudogene segment. This CDR3 is 16 amino acids long. Here the CDR3 DNA reads TGTGCCAGCAGCCCCAGTAGGCAGGGCGGGGGGGATACGCAGTATTTT. This codes for CASSPSRQGGGDTQYF.

The V and J genes are TRBV5-6 and TRBJ2-7; D gene uncertain. V was shortened by 3 bases and J by 0 bases, with 10 bases between the two germline ends. CDR1 is SGHDT and CDR2 is YYEEEE in the germline V gene. This CDR3 is built from 14 residues. CDR3 in amino acids: CASSSLGDSYEQYF. In nucleotides, the CDR3 is TGTGCCAGCAGCTCCTTAGGTGACTCCTACGAGCAGTACTTC.

The rearrangement uses TRBV7-9 and TRBJ2-1, with D possibly matching TRBD1 (6 bases). The CDR3 spans 15 residues. The V gene lost 5 bases and the J gene lost 5 bases, with 16 bases spanning the gap. Germline CDR1 is SEHNR and CDR2 is FQNEAQ (reference sequence). The CDR3 region is CASSPTGQGHNEQFF. The DNA of the CDR3 is TGTGCCAGCAGCCCCACAGGGCAGGGGCACAATGAGCAGTTCTTC.

This clone showed up just a few times. V usage is TRBV3-1 (or the pseudogene TRBV3-2) and J usage is TRBJ2-6; TRBD2 matches 13 bases. The CDR3 totals 18 residues. Germline V gene sequence: CDR1 LGHDT, CDR2 YNNKEL (reference sequence). V trimming: 5 bases; J trimming: 3 bases; junction bases outside the gene matches: 7. Here the CDR3 DNA reads TGTGCCAGCAGCGCCCGACTAGCGGGGGGTCTTGGGGCCAACGTCCTGACTTTC. Protein sequence: CASSARLAGGLGANVLTF.

The chain is built from TRBV30 and TRBJ2-3; perhaps D is TRBD1 or TRBD2 (5 bases each). Looked up from germline, CDR1 is GTSNPN and CDR2 is SVGIG (reference sequence). Between the trimmed V and J ends, which lost 5 bases and 5 bases, there was a span of 14 bases. This CDR3 contains 13 residues. CDR3 residues: CAWQLGVKDTQYF. The CDR3 DNA follows: TGTGCCTGGCAATTGGGGGTCAAAGATACGCAGTATTTT.

J is TRBJ2-3 and V is TRBV7-2; D may be TRBD1 or TRBD2 (5 bases each). CDR3 size: 16 residues. Trimming removed 1 base from V and 1 base from J, with 12 bases in between. Germline V CDR1 and CDR2: SGHTA, FQGNSA. The CDR3 region has the DNA TGTGCCAGCAGCTTAGGGGGGACCTTCGGCACAGATACGCAGTATTTT. Translating gives CASSLGGTFGTDTQYF.

V usage is TRBV3-1 (or the pseudogene TRBV3-2) and J usage is TRBJ2-5; 14 nucleotides match TRBD2. The CDR3 is 16 residues long. CDR1 is LGHDT, CDR2 YNNKEL, per germline (reference sequence). After removal of 4 bases from V and 1 base from J, the junction contained 2 bases not matched to a gene. CDR3 coding DNA: TGTGCCAGCAGCCGACTAGCGGGGGGGTTCCAAGAGACCCAGTACTTC. It specifies CASSRLAGGFQETQYF.

This chain joins TRBV7-6 and TRBJ2-5; 9 bases are shared with TRBD2. V was pared by 5 bases and J by 9 bases, with 13 bases of the junction left unmatched. The CDR3 length is 15 residues. From germline, CDR1 is SGHVS and CDR2 FNYEAQ. CDR3 protein: CASSLPRGGGGAQYF. The CDR3 DNA sequence: TGTGCCAGCAGCCTGCCCCGCGGGGGGGGAGGGGCCCAGTACTTC.

J is TRBJ1-2 and V is TRBV7-2; D remains ambiguous. The CDR3 is made up of 12 amino acids. V shed 8 bases and J shed 4 bases, with 11 bases lying between them. Germline V gene data show CDR1 as SGHTA and CDR2 as FQGNSA. DNA of the CDR3: TGTGCCAGCGTGGAGGGTTCCTATGGCTACACCTTC. This sequence encodes CASVEGSYGYTF.

The rearrangement links TRBV5-1 to TRBJ2-1; no clear D. This CDR3 spans 15 amino acids. Germline V gene sequence: CDR1 SGHRS, CDR2 YFSETQ. The V end was cut by 0 bases, the J end by 1 base, with 8 bases between. The CDR3 sequence is CASSLDYRSYNEQFF. CDR3 nucleotide sequence: TGCGCCAGCAGCTTGGACTACCGATCCTACAATGAGCAGTTCTTC.

This clone was found a few times. The chain uses TRBV4-1 and TRBJ1-1; D is possibly TRBD1 (5 bases). Trimming stripped 4 bases from V and 1 base from J, with 16 bases between. Germline V gene data show CDR1 as MGHRA and CDR2 as YSYEKL. CDR3 length: 16 residues. The CDR3 reads CASSPLGTGPNTEAFF. CDR3 in DNA: TGCGCCAGCAGCCCTCTCGGGACCGGGCCGAACACTGAAGCTTTCTTT.

The V call is TRBV6-5, the J call TRBJ1-1; unclear D gene. The germline V gene has CDR1 MNHEY and CDR2 SVGAGI. CDR3 length: 13 residues. Trimming cost V 4 bases and J 7 bases, with 13 bases left between them. CDR3 sequence reads: CASSLGPASEAFF. CDR3 DNA: TGTGCCAGCAGTTTAGGACCGGCAAGTGAAGCTTTCTTT.

The chain uses TRBV4-2 and TRBJ2-3; unclear D gene. Germline-derived CDR1 and CDR2 are LGHNA and YNFKEQ. V gave up 0 bases and J gave up 3 bases, with 7 bases separating them. The CDR3 is 14 residues long. CDR3: CASSQESETDTQYF. DNA for the CDR3: TGTGCCAGCAGCCAAGAAAGCGAAACAGATACGCAGTATTTT.

The chain combines TRBV13 with TRBJ2-5; D gene uncertain. The CDR3 consists of 13 residues. Germline values: CDR1 PRHDT, CDR2 FYEKMQ (reference sequence). Trimming took off 3 bases at V and 2 bases at J, with 7 bases between the two ends. CDR3 nucleotide sequence: TGTGCCAGCAGCTTGGAACCTCAAGAGACCCAGTACTTC. This sequence encodes CASSLEPQETQYF.

The chain couples TRBV7-8 to TRBJ1-2; D is undetermined. The ends were cut back, 1 base at V and 2 bases at J, with 11 bases in the middle. CDR1 SGHVS and CDR2 FQNEAQ come from the germline V gene. The length of the CDR3 is 15 residues. CDR3 region: CASSLDPYGNYGYTF. The CDR3 DNA reads TGTGCCAGCAGCTTAGATCCTTACGGAAACTATGGCTACACCTTC.

V gene TRBV30 combines with J gene TRBJ2-5; D remains unclear. V lost 0 bases to trimming and J lost 4 bases, with 6 bases between them. The CDR3 is 12 amino acids. Looked up from germline, CDR1 is GTSNPN and CDR2 is SVGIG (reference sequence). The CDR3 nucleotides read TGTGCCTGGAGTGTAAAGGGAGAGACCCAGTACTTC. Amino acids: CAWSVKGETQYF.

The chain employs TRBV7-6 and TRBJ1-1, with D possibly TRBD1 on 6 matching bases. Germline V gene lookup returns CDR1 SGHVS and CDR2 FNYEAQ. The CDR3 is 16 amino acids. The ends were cut back, 0 bases at V and 2 bases at J, with 13 bases in the middle. CDR3 DNA: TGTGCCAGCAGCTTAGCGCCGGCAGGGGTAAACACTGAAGCTTTCTTT. It codes for CASSLAPAGVNTEAFF.

The rearrangement links TRBV7-2 to TRBJ1-2, with D hard to call. Trimming removed 5 bases from V and 6 bases from J, with 28 bases in between. CDR1 is SGHTA, CDR2 FQGNSA, per germline. The CDR3 extends over 18 amino acids. CDR3 region: CASSVYGPSGPLTDGYTF. For the CDR3, the DNA is TGTGCCAGCAGCGTTTACGGCCCGTCCGGCCCTCTAACGGATGGCTACACCTTC.

This clone was counted a single time. The gene calls are TRBV21-1 and TRBJ1-5. TRBV21-1 represents a pseudogene. This CDR3 region has 16 residues. The CDR3 sequence is CASRGGKDYWNQPQHF. The CDR3, as DNA: TGTGCCAGCAGGGGGGGAAAAGACTATTGGAATCAGCCCCAGCATTTT.

The chain has TRBV6-1 and TRBJ1-5; D is undetermined. Germline assignment: CDR1 MNHNS and CDR2 SASEGT. CDR3 size: 13 residues. Trimming left V 2 bases short and J 4 bases short, with 6 bases between. This CDR3 is CASSEFQNQPQHF. In DNA, the CDR3 is TGTGCCAGCAGTGAATTTCAGAATCAGCCCCAGCATTTT.

Here the CDR3 DNA reads TGTGCCAGCAGCTTGGAAGGGAACACTGAAGCTTTCTTT. Translating gives CASSLEGNTEAFF. J is TRBJ1-1 and V is TRBV5-5; D is unresolved. Trimming shortened V by 0 bases and J by 1 base, and 4 bases separated the two germline ends. CDR1 SGHKS and CDR2 YYEKEE come from the germline V gene (reference sequence). The CDR3 runs to 13 residues.

V is TRBV6-5 and J is TRBJ2-7; D is perhaps TRBD1 (5 bases). The CDR3 has 13 residues. The V and J ends lost 4 bases and 5 bases respectively, with 12 bases between them. Germline V gene sequence: CDR1 MNHEY, CDR2 SVGAGI. CDR3 nucleotide sequence: TGTGCCAGCAGTTTAATCAGGGAAAACGAGCAGTACTTC. Translated: CASSLIRENEQYF.

The chain employs TRBV6-5 and TRBJ1-1; D unresolved. V lost 8 bases to trimming and J lost 1 base, with 11 bases between them. From germline, CDR1 is MNHEY and CDR2 SVGAGI. The CDR3 covers 13 residues. The CDR3 bases are TGTGCCAGCTCACTTGGGAAGAACACTGAAGCTTTCTTT. This translates into CASSLGKNTEAFF.

This chain connects TRBV14 to TRBJ2-5; no definite D call. The V end was cut by 1 base, the J end by 7 bases, with 10 bases between. CDR1 and CDR2 (germline): SGHDN, FVKESK. The CDR3 has 13 amino acids. CDR3 in amino acids: CASSQVAEGTQYF. Here the CDR3 DNA reads TGTGCCAGCAGCCAAGTCGCGGAAGGGACCCAGTACTTC.

The chain links TRBV7-8 to TRBJ1-1; 8 positions match TRBD1. V shed 7 bases, J shed 5 bases, and the junction held 9 bases outside the gene matches. CDR3 size: 14 residues. Germline CDR1 and CDR2: SGHVS and FQNEAQ. CDR3 bases: TGTGCCAGCACCCTACTAAACAGGGGGACTGAAGCTTTCTTT. Translation: CASTLLNRGTEAFF.

The chain combines TRBV7-3 with TRBJ2-2; 7 bases are shared with TRBD1. CDR3 size: 17 residues. Germline V gene data show CDR1 as SGHTA and CDR2 as FQGTGA. The junction had 5 bases not matched to a gene; V was cut back by 1 base and J by 0 bases. This chain's CDR3 is CASSLNPQGANTGELFF. The CDR3 DNA is TGTGCCAGCAGCTTAAACCCTCAGGGGGCGAACACCGGGGAGCTGTTTTTT.

CDR3 in amino acids: CASRGLAGGPGETQYF. Here the CDR3 DNA reads TGCGCCAGCAGGGGGCTAGCGGGAGGGCCCGGGGAGACCCAGTACTTC. V usage is TRBV5-1 and J usage is TRBJ2-5, with TRBD2 matching over 12 bases. This CDR3 spans 16 amino acids. The germline V gene encodes CDR1 SGHRS and CDR2 YFSETQ. The junction had 10 bases not matched to a gene; V was cut back by 5 bases and J by 5 bases.

This clone has a single count. The chain combines TRBV6-5 with TRBJ1-4; a possible D gene is TRBD1 (6 bases). This CDR3 is 14 amino acids long. V was trimmed by 6 bases and J by 10 bases, leaving 18 bases between them. Germline values: CDR1 MNHEY, CDR2 SVGAGI. CDR3 loop: CASSQGRQGGKLFF. CDR3 nucleotides: TGTGCCAGCAGCCAGGGACGACAAGGGGGAAAACTGTTTTTT.